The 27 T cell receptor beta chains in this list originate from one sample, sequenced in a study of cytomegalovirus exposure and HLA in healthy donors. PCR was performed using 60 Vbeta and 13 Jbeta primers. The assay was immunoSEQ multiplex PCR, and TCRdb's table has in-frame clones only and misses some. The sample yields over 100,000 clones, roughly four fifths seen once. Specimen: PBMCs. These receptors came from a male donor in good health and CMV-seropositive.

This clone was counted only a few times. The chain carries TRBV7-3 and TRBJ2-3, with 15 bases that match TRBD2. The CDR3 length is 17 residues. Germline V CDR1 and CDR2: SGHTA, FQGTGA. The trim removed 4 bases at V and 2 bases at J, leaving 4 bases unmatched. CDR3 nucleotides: TGTGCCAGCAGCTCAGGGACTAGCGGGAGGTCCACAGATACGCAGTATTTT. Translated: CASSSGTSGRSTDTQYF.

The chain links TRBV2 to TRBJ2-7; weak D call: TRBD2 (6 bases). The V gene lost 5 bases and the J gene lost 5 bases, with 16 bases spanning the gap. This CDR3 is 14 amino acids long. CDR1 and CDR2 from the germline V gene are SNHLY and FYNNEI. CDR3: CASSLGLSGHEQYF. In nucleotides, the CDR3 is TGTGCCAGCAGTCTGGGACTGTCGGGCCACGAGCAGTACTTC. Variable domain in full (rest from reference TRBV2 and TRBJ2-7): EPEVTQTPSHQVTQMGQEVILRCVPISNHLYFYWYRQILGQKVEFLVSFYNNEISEKSEIFDDQFSVERPDGSNFTLKIRSTKLEDSAMYFCASSLGLSGHEQYFGPGTRLTVT.

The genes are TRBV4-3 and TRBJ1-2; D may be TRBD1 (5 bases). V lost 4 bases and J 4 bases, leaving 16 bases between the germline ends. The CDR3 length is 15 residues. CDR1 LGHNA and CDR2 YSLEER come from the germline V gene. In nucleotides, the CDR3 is TGCGCCAGCAGCCTAAAGTCGGGGGGGAGCTATGGCTACACCTTC. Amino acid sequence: CASSLKSGGSYGYTF.

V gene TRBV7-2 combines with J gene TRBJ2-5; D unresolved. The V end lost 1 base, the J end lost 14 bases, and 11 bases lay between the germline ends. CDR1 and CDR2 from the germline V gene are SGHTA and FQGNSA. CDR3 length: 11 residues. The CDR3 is CASSLGYRNYF. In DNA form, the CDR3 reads TGTGCCAGCAGCTTAGGGTACAGAAATTACTTC. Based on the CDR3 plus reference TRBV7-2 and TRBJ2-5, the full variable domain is GAGVSQSPSNKVTEKGKDVELRCDPISGHTALYWYRQSLGQGLEFLIYFQGNSAPDKSGLPSDRFSAERTGGSVSTLTIQRTQQEDSAVYLCASSLGYRNYFGPGTRLLVL.

The chain's CDR3 is CSVDRGQFHGYTF. CDR3 coding DNA: TGCAGCGTTGATCGCGGACAGTTCCATGGCTACACCTTC. V and J are TRBV29-1 and TRBJ1-2; D might be TRBD1 (6 bases). Between the trimmed V and J ends, which lost 3 bases and 6 bases, there was a span of 14 bases. This CDR3 contains 13 residues. Germline V gene lookup returns CDR1 SQVTM and CDR2 ANQGSEA.

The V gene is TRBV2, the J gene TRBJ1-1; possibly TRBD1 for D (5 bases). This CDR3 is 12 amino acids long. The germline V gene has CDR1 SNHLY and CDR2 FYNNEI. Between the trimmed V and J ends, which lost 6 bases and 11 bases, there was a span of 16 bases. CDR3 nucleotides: TGTGCCAGCAGCGAGGACATTGGTAAGGCTTTCTTT. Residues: CASSEDIGKAFF.

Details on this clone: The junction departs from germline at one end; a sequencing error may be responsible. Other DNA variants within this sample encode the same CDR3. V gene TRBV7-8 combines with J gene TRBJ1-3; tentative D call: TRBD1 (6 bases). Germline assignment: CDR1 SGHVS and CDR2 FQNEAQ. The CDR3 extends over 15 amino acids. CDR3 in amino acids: CASSLGRGSGNTIYF. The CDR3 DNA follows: TGCGCCAGCAGCTTAGGCAGGGGCTCTGGAAACACCATATATTTT.

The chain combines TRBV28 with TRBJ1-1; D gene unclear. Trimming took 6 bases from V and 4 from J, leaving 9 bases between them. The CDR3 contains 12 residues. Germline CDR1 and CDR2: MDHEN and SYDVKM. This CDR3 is CASRTGSTEAFF. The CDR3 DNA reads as TGTGCCAGCAGAACCGGGAGCACTGAAGCTTTCTTT. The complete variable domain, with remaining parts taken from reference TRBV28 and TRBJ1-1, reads DVKVTQSSRYLVKRTGEKVFLECVQDMDHENMFWYRQDPGLGLRLIYFSYDVKMKEKGDIPEGYSVSREKKERFSLILESASTNQTSMYLCASRTGSTEAFFGQGTRLTVV.

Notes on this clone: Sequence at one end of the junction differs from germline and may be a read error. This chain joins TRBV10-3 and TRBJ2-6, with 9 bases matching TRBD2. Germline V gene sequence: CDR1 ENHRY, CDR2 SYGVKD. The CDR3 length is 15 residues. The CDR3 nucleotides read TGTGCCACGGGGACTAGCTTGCCTGGGGCCAACGGCCTGACTTTC. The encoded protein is CATGTSLPGANGLTF.

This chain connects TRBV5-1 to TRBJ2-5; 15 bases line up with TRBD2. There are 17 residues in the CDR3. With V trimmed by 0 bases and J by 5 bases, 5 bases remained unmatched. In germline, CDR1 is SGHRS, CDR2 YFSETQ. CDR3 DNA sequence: TGCGCCAGCAGCTTGGCAGGACTAGCGGGAGGGGGGGAGACCCAGTACTTC. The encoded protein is CASSLAGLAGGGETQYF.

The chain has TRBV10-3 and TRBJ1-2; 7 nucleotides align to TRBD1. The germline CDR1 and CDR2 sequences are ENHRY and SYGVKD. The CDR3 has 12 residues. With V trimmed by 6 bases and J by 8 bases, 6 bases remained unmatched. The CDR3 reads CAISPDRLGYTF. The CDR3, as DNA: TGTGCCATCAGCCCGGACAGGCTGGGCTACACCTTC.

This CDR3 reads CASSYRDISGANVLTF. CDR3 nucleotides: TGTGCCAGCAGTTACCGGGACATTTCTGGGGCCAACGTCCTGACTTTC. The rearrangement links TRBV6-6 to TRBJ2-6, with D perhaps TRBD1 (6 bases). The CDR3 spans 16 residues. V was shortened by 2 bases and J by 1 base, with 9 bases between the two germline ends. Germline CDR1 MNHNY, CDR2 SVGAGI (reference sequence).

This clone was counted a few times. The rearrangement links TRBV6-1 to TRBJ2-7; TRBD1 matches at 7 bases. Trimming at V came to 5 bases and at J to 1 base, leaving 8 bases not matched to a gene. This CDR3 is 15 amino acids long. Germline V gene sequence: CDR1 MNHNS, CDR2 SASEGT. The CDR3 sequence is CASSSLVDRSYEQYF. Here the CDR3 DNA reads TGTGCCAGCAGTTCGCTCGTGGACAGGTCCTACGAGCAGTACTTC.

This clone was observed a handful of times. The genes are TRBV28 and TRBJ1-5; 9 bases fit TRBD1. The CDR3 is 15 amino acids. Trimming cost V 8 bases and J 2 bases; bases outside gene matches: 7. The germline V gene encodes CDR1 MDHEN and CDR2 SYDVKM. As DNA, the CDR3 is TGTGCCAGCGGGACAGGGTCCATCGGCAATCAGCCCCAGCATTTT. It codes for CASGTGSIGNQPQHF.

CDR3 protein: CASSQKDRLSYNEQFF. CDR3 DNA sequence: TGTGCCAGCAGCCAAAAGGACAGGCTTTCCTACAATGAGCAGTTCTTC. The chain carries TRBV7-3 and TRBJ2-1; 7 nucleotides agree with TRBD1. Germline V gives CDR1 SGHTA, CDR2 FQGTGA. V gave up 5 bases and J gave up 1 base; unmatched junction bases: 8. This CDR3 spans 16 amino acids.

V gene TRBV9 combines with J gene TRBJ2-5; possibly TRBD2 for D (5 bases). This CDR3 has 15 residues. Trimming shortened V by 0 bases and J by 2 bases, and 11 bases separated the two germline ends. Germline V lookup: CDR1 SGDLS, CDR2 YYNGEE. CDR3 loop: CASSVVGGGQETQYF. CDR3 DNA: TGTGCCAGCAGCGTAGTTGGAGGAGGACAAGAGACCCAGTACTTC. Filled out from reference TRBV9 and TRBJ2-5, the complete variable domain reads DSGVTQTPKHLITATGQRVTLRCSPRSGDLSVYWYQQSLDQGLQFLIQYYNGEERAKGNILERFSAQQFPDLHSELNLSSLELGDSALYFCASSVVGGGQETQYFGPGTRLLVL.

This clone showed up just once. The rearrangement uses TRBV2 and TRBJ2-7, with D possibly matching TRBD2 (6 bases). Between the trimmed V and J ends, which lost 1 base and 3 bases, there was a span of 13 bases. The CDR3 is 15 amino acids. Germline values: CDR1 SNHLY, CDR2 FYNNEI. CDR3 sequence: CASSEGAAGYYEQYF. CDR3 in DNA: TGTGCCAGCAGTGAAGGGGCAGCGGGCTACTACGAGCAGTACTTC.

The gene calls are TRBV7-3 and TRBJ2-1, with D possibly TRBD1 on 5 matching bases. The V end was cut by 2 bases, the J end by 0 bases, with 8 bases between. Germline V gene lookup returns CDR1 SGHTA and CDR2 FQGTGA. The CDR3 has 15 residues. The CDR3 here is CASSLWQGSYNEQFF. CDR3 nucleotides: TGTGCCAGCAGCTTATGGCAGGGCTCCTACAATGAGCAGTTCTTC.

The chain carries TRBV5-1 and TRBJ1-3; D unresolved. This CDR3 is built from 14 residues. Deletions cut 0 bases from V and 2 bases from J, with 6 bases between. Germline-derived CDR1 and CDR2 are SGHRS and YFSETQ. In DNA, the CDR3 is TGCGCCAGCAGCTTGGGGGCAGCTGGAAACACCATATATTTT. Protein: CASSLGAAGNTIYF. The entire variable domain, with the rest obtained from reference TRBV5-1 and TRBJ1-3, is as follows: KAGVTQTPRYLIKTRGQQVTLSCSPISGHRSVSWYQQTPGQGLQFLFEYFSETQRNKGNFPGRFSGRQFSNSRSEMNVSTLELGDSALYLCASSLGAAGNTIYFGEGSWLTVV.

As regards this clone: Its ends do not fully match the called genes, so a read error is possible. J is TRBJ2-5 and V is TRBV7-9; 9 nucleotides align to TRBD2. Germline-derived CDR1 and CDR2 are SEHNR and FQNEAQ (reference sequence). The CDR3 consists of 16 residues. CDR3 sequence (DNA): TGTTCCAGCAGCTCACCGGGACTAGCCGCGGTAGAGACCCAGTACTTC. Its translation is CSSSSPGLAAVETQYF.

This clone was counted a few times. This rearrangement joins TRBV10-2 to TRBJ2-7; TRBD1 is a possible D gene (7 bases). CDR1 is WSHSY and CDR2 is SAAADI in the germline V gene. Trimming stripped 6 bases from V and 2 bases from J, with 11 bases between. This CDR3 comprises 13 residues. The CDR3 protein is CASSRGTAYEQYF. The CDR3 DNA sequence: TGCGCCAGCAGCCGCGGGACAGCCTACGAGCAGTACTTC.

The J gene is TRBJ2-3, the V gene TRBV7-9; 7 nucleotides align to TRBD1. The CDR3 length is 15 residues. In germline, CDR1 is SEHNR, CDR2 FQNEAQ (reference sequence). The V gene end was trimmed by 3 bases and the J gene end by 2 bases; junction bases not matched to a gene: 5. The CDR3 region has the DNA TGTGCCAGCAGCTTGCAGGGGGATTTCACAGATACGCAGTATTTT. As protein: CASSLQGDFTDTQYF.

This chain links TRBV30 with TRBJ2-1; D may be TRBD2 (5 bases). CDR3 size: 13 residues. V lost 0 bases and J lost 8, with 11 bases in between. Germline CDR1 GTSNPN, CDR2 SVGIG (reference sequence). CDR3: CAWSVPGMYEQFF. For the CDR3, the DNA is TGTGCCTGGAGTGTCCCGGGGATGTATGAGCAGTTCTTC.

For the CDR3, the DNA is TGTGCCAGCAGCTTAGTAGGGACAGGGATCGGCACTGAAGCTTTCTTT. It specifies CASSLVGTGIGTEAFF. The rearrangement links TRBV7-2 to TRBJ1-1; TRBD1 matches at 9 bases. Germline-derived CDR1 and CDR2 are SGHTA and FQGNSA. Trimming at V came to 1 base and at J to 4 bases, leaving 7 bases not matched to a gene. The CDR3 covers 16 residues.

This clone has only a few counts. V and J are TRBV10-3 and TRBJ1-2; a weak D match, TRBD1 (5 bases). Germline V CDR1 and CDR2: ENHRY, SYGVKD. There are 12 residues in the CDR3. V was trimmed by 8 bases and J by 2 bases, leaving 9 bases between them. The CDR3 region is CAISGGNYGYTF. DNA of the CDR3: TGTGCCATCTCGGGGGGGAACTATGGCTACACCTTC.

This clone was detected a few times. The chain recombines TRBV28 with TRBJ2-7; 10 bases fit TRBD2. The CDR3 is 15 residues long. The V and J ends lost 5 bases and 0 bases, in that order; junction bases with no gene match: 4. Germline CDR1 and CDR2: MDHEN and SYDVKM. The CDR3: CASSLPSGSSYEQYF. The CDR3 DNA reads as TGTGCCAGCAGTCTACCTAGCGGGAGCTCCTACGAGCAGTACTTC.

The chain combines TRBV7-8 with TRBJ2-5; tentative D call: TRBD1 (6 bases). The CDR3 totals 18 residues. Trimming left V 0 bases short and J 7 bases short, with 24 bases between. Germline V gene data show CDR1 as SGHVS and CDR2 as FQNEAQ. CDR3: CASSLAAFAQVLRGTQYF. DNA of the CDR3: TGTGCCAGCAGCTTAGCGGCCTTTGCACAGGTCCTCAGGGGGACCCAGTACTTC.